The 29 T cell receptor beta chains given below trace back to one sample, sequenced in a study of OX40 agonist ivuxolimab in advanced cancers. The repertoire was sequenced with immunoSEQ multiplex PCR; TCRdb's copy has only in-frame clones and lacks some. The sample shows about 69,000 clones, almost 85% of them seen only once. The sequencing here drew on CD4+ or CD8+ T cells sorted from blood, taken in a trial of the OX40 agonist ivuxolimab. Every receptor here comes from an adult with an advanced solid tumor such as melanoma, head and neck, liver or kidney cancer.

This rearrangement joins TRBV14 to TRBJ1-2; D is unclear. V shed 2 bases and J shed 4 bases, with 8 bases lying between them. The CDR3 is 13 amino acids. The germline gives CDR1 SGHDN, CDR2 FVKESK. The CDR3, as DNA: TGTGCCAGCAGCCAACGGGTGGCCTATGGCTACACCTTC. Residues: CASSQRVAYGYTF.

The chain carries TRBV5-1 and TRBJ1-4; D may be TRBD1 (5 bases). The CDR3 is 14 residues long. Trimming left V 1 base short and J 8 bases short, with 12 bases between. In germline, CDR1 is SGHRS, CDR2 YFSETQ. The CDR3: CASSLRQGGEKLFF. The CDR3 DNA reads TGCGCCAGCAGCTTGAGGCAGGGTGGGGAAAAACTGTTTTTT.

The rearrangement uses TRBV7-9 and TRBJ2-1; TRBD1 aligns across 8 bases. In germline, CDR1 is SEHNR, CDR2 FQNEAQ (reference sequence). The V segment lost 5 bases and the J segment 4 bases; nucleotides outside the gene matches: 4. This CDR3 is 14 amino acids long. The CDR3 DNA is TGTGCCAGCAGCGGGTGGACAGGGTACAATGAGCAGTTCTTC. This translates into CASSGWTGYNEQFF.

This chain connects TRBV5-4 to TRBJ2-1; tentative D call: TRBD1 (5 bases). V was clipped by 0 bases and J by 4 bases, with 17 bases between them. Looked up from germline, CDR1 is SGHNT and CDR2 is YYREEE (reference sequence). The CDR3 spans 17 residues. CDR3 loop: CASSLGAPTAIYNEQFF. The CDR3 DNA reads TGTGCCAGCAGCTTGGGGGCGCCGACAGCTATTTACAATGAGCAGTTCTTC.

The chain uses TRBV7-2 and TRBJ1-1; D is unclear. The CDR3 length is 12 residues. CDR1 and CDR2 from the germline V gene are SGHTA and FQGNSA. Trimming pared 5 bases from V and 4 bases from J, leaving 8 bases between. The CDR3 DNA sequence: TGTGCCAGCAGCCCCCGTTTCACTGAAGCTTTCTTT. It codes for CASSPRFTEAFF.

The chain is built from TRBV7-2 and TRBJ2-1; TRBD2 matches 11 bases. Germline V gene data show CDR1 as SGHTA and CDR2 as FQGNSA. V shed 5 bases and J 7 bases; nucleotides not matched to a gene: 7. The CDR3 loop spans 15 amino acids. CDR3 coding DNA: TGTGCCAGCAGCCTCCATAGCGGGGGGGCAAATGAGCAGTTCTTC. As protein: CASSLHSGGANEQFF.

The chain links TRBV9 to TRBJ1-2; TRBD1 is a possible D gene (6 bases). The CDR3 totals 14 residues. Trimming pared 4 bases from V and 3 bases from J, leaving 13 bases between. The V gene's germline CDR1 is SGDLS and CDR2 YYNGEE. CDR3 sequence reads: CASSPRAGDYGYTF. CDR3 bases: TGTGCCAGCAGCCCTCGTGCAGGGGACTATGGCTACACCTTC.

The genes are TRBV2 and TRBJ1-6; D uncertain. Trimming shortened V by 0 bases and J by 8 bases, and 14 bases separated the two germline ends. The CDR3 has 16 residues. The germline CDR1 and CDR2 sequences are SNHLY and FYNNEI. CDR3 bases: TGTGCCAGCAGTGAAGCGACGGGCCGCGAAGATTCACCCCTCCACTTT. This codes for CASSEATGREDSPLHF.

The rearrangement links TRBV19 to TRBJ1-5, with D possibly being TRBD1 (6 bases). CDR3 length equals 17 residues. CDR1 and CDR2 from the germline V gene are LNHDA and SQIVND (reference sequence). Trimming left V 4 bases short and J 1 base short, with 17 bases between. This CDR3 reads CASSNPTGRRSNQPQHF. In DNA form, the CDR3 reads TGTGCCAGTAGTAACCCGACAGGCCGCAGAAGCAATCAGCCCCAGCATTTT.

The V call is TRBV19, the J call TRBJ1-3, with a tentative D call TRBD1 (6 bases). The V end lost 3 bases, the J end lost 0 bases, and 12 bases lay between the germline ends. From germline, CDR1 is LNHDA and CDR2 SQIVND (reference sequence). CDR3 length equals 16 residues. The CDR3 loop reads CASSMADRTSGNTIYF. The CDR3 coding sequence is TGTGCCAGTAGTATGGCCGACAGGACCTCTGGAAACACCATATATTTT.

This rearrangement joins TRBV30 to TRBJ1-5; a weak D match, TRBD1 (5 bases). Trimming cost V 1 base and J 1 base, with 20 bases left between them. This CDR3 region has 18 residues. Germline loops: CDR1 GTSNPN, CDR2 SVGIG (reference sequence). The CDR3 DNA reads as TGTGCCTGGAGTGCCTCGCGGTTAGGGGCGGGGAGCAATCAGCCCCAGCATTTT. Encoded protein: CAWSASRLGAGSNQPQHF.

The chain joins TRBV30 to TRBJ1-3, with D possibly matching TRBD1 (5 bases). The V gene lost 2 bases and the J gene lost 2 bases, with 10 bases spanning the gap. The CDR3 sequence is 14 residues long. Looked up from germline, CDR1 is GTSNPN and CDR2 is SVGIG (reference sequence). This CDR3 reads CAWSRIGAGNTIYF. CDR3 DNA: TGTGCCTGGAGTCGCATAGGGGCTGGAAACACCATATATTTT.

The rearrangement uses TRBV6-5 and TRBJ2-1; TRBD1 is a possible D gene (6 bases). The V and J ends lost 2 bases and 2 bases respectively, with 7 bases between them. Per germline, CDR1 MNHEY and CDR2 SVGAGI. The CDR3 consists of 14 residues. CDR3 in amino acids: CASSYAGAYNEQFF. In nucleotides, the CDR3 is TGTGCCAGCAGTTACGCAGGGGCCTACAATGAGCAGTTCTTC.

V usage is TRBV6-5 and J usage is TRBJ2-7; D might be TRBD1 (6 bases). This CDR3 spans 12 amino acids. The V end was cut by 6 bases, the J end by 3 bases, with 9 bases between. Germline V CDR1 and CDR2: MNHEY, SVGAGI. The CDR3 DNA follows: TGTGCCAGCAGCCCAGGGGACTACGAGCAGTACTTC. It codes for CASSPGDYEQYF.

The genes are TRBV2 and TRBJ1-2, with unresolved D. There are 9 residues in the CDR3. Between the trimmed V and J ends, which lost 10 bases and 6 bases, there was a span of 6 bases. CDR1 and CDR2 (germline): SNHLY, FYNNEI. The CDR3, as DNA: TGTGCCACCACTAATGGCTACACCTTC. As protein: CATTNGYTF.

The rearrangement links TRBV14 to TRBJ2-7, with unresolved D. This CDR3 contains 12 residues. Between the trimmed V and J ends, which lost 3 bases and 3 bases, there was a span of 6 bases. Germline V lookup: CDR1 SGHDN, CDR2 FVKESK. CDR3 DNA sequence: TGTGCCAGCAGCCAGAACATCTACGAGCAGTACTTC. This codes for CASSQNIYEQYF.

The J gene is TRBJ2-1, the V gene TRBV30; D assignment may be TRBD1 or TRBD2 (6 bases each). V was pared by 0 bases and J by 0 bases, with 15 bases between. The length of the CDR3 is 17 residues. Germline V gene lookup returns CDR1 GTSNPN and CDR2 SVGIG (reference sequence). This CDR3 reads CAWSVLGGTSSYNEQFF. The CDR3 nucleotides read TGTGCCTGGAGTGTACTGGGGGGCACTAGCTCCTACAATGAGCAGTTCTTC.

V usage is TRBV4-3 and J usage is TRBJ2-1; TRBD2 matches 7 bases. The J segment lost 10 bases and the V segment lost 0 bases, leaving 12 bases of the junction unmatched. Germline V gives CDR1 LGHNA, CDR2 YSLEER. The CDR3 has 16 amino acids. CDR3: CASSQDLSNGRKEQFF. The CDR3, as DNA: TGCGCCAGCAGCCAAGATCTAAGCAACGGGAGGAAAGAGCAGTTCTTC.

The chain has TRBV5-1 and TRBJ2-7; D gene ambiguous. The V end lost 0 bases, the J end lost 0 bases, and 10 bases lay between the germline ends. Germline lookup yields CDR1 SGHRS and CDR2 YFSETQ. The CDR3 covers 15 residues. CDR3 nucleotide sequence: TGCGCCAGCAGCTTGGTCGCGACAAGCTCCTACGAGCAGTACTTC. Translation: CASSLVATSSYEQYF.

J is TRBJ1-2 and V is TRBV28, with TRBD1 identical over 7 bases. CDR1 is MDHEN, CDR2 SYDVKM, per germline. V was clipped by 1 base and J by 1 base; unmatched bases: 12. The CDR3 is 18 amino acids. DNA for the CDR3: TGTGCCAGCAGTTTATCACAGGGGTTTGGAGGGGATAACTATGGCTACACCTTC. Protein: CASSLSQGFGGDNYGYTF.

The sample holds one count of this clone. The chain uses TRBV11-2 and TRBJ2-5; D uncertain. CDR1 and CDR2 (germline): SGHAT, FQNNGV. The CDR3 contains 13 residues. Trimming cost V 5 bases and J 2 bases, with 9 bases left between them. Here the CDR3 DNA reads TGTGCCAGCAGCGCTAATTTACAAGAGACCCAGTACTTC. This sequence encodes CASSANLQETQYF.

The V call is TRBV4-3, the J call TRBJ1-1; 8 nucleotides match TRBD1. The J segment lost 1 base and the V segment lost 4 bases, leaving 2 bases of the junction unmatched. The CDR3 has 14 amino acids. CDR1 and CDR2 (germline): LGHNA, YSLEER. The CDR3 here is CASSPGTGNTEAFF. CDR3 sequence (DNA): TGCGCCAGCAGCCCCGGGACAGGGAACACTGAAGCTTTCTTT.

This chain joins TRBV28 and TRBJ1-4, with unresolved D. V lost 2 bases, J lost 0 bases, and 4 bases lay in between. The germline V gene has CDR1 MDHEN and CDR2 SYDVKM. The CDR3 is made up of 14 amino acids. CDR3 sequence reads: CASSLQATNEKLFF. In DNA, the CDR3 is TGTGCCAGCAGTTTACAAGCAACTAATGAAAAACTGTTTTTT.

This sequence joins TRBV6-5 and TRBJ1-1, with D possibly matching TRBD1 (6 bases). This CDR3 has 12 amino acids. Trimming pared 6 bases from V and 9 bases from J, leaving 14 bases between. The germline V gene has CDR1 MNHEY and CDR2 SVGAGI. CDR3: CASSSLGAKAFF. Here the CDR3 DNA reads TGTGCCAGCAGCTCCCTGGGGGCGAAAGCTTTCTTT.

This chain connects TRBV18 to TRBJ2-4, with D possibly TRBD1 on 5 matching bases. CDR1 and CDR2 (germline): KGHSH, LQKENI. V was pared by 3 bases and J by 7 bases, with 13 bases between. The CDR3 covers 14 residues. Here the CDR3 DNA reads TGTGCCAGCTCACCCAACCGAGACAGTAACATTCAGTACTTC. Protein product: CASSPNRDSNIQYF.

The chain recombines TRBV5-1 with TRBJ1-3; D unclear. Per germline, CDR1 SGHRS and CDR2 YFSETQ. The CDR3 length is 14 residues. The V gene lost 0 bases and the J gene lost 2 bases, with 6 bases spanning the gap. Here the CDR3 reads CASSLGVTGNTIYF. The CDR3 DNA is TGCGCCAGCAGCTTGGGGGTAACTGGAAACACCATATATTTT.

This chain joins TRBV18 and TRBJ2-2; maybe TRBD1 (5 bases). V lost 5 bases, J lost 5 bases, and 9 bases lay in between. Germline CDR1 reads KGHSH; CDR2 reads LQKENI. The CDR3 sequence is 13 residues long. CDR3 sequence reads: CASSFKGTGELFF. The CDR3 nucleotides are TGTGCCAGCTCATTTAAGGGGACCGGGGAGCTGTTTTTT.

This clone showed up just once. The rearrangement joins TRBV7-6 to TRBJ2-7; D not resolved. The CDR3 runs to 11 residues. Looked up from germline, CDR1 is SGHVS and CDR2 is FNYEAQ. The germline V and J ends were trimmed by 3 bases and 9 bases, with 9 bases remaining between them. CDR3 nucleotides: TGTGCCAGCAGCTTGATGGCAAGGCAGTACTTC. Translated: CASSLMARQYF.

The V and J genes are TRBV5-3 and TRBJ2-5; no reliable D call. Near its end, the DNA agrees better with TRBJ2-7, so the J call may be wrong. TRBV5-3 qualifies as an ORF whose function is uncertain. The CDR3 has 10 residues. The CDR3 sequence: CARSLNEQYF. CDR3 coding DNA: TGTGCCAGAAGCTTGAACGAGCAGTACTTC.